A selection of T cell receptor beta chains follows, all from one sample in a study. TCRdb passed the RT-PCR reads through MiXCR, listing each CDR3 protein once. This table holds approximately 720,000 distinct CDR3 sequences, 12% to 15% found once. Sample: memory CD4+ T cells from blood. The origin of the receptors is a female donor in good health, serving as a healthy control. Both conserved end residues are part of each CDR3. The order of the fields is CDR3 DNA, CDR3 protein, clone size, J gene, V gene, D gene. D genes are given only for firm matches. For some rows the clone size is stated as once, few or many, or as a class when expanded; others skip it.

CDR3nt: TGTGCCAGCAGTCCGACAGCGGGAGGTTATACGCAGTATTTT
CDR3aa: CASSPTAGGYTQYF
abundance: few
j_gene: TRBJ2-3
v_gene: TRBV6-5
d_gene: TRBD2

CDR3nt: TGTGCCAGCAGCTTAGCCGCGACGTCCACTGAAGCTTTCTTT
CDR3aa: CASSLAATSTEAFF
abundance: large
j_gene: TRBJ1-1
v_gene: TRBV7-2
d_gene: NA

CDR3nt: TGTGCCAGCAGCTTATTGGGACCCACTGAAGCTTTCTTT
CDR3aa: CASSLLGPTEAFF
abundance: NA
j_gene: TRBJ1-1
v_gene: TRBV7-9
d_gene: NA

CDR3nt: TGCGCCAGCAGCTTGGGGGACTTCTACAATGAGCAGTTCTTC
CDR3aa: CASSLGDFYNEQFF
abundance: NA
j_gene: TRBJ2-1
v_gene: TRBV5-1
d_gene: NA

CDR3nt: TGTGCCAGCTCGTCATCTACAGGGGGCTACACCTTC
CDR3aa: CASSSSTGGYTF
abundance: NA
j_gene: TRBJ1-2
v_gene: TRBV18
d_gene: NA

CDR3nt: TGTGCCAGCAGCCAAGACTCGGGGAACTATGGCTACACCTTC
CDR3aa: CASSQDSGNYGYTF
abundance: few
j_gene: TRBJ1-2
v_gene: TRBV4-2
d_gene: NA

CDR3nt: TGCGCCAGCAGGTGGGGGGGCGGGATGAACACTGAAGCTTTCTTT
CDR3aa: CASRWGGGMNTEAFF
abundance: few
j_gene: TRBJ1-1
v_gene: TRBV5-1
d_gene: NA

CDR3nt: TGCAGTGCTGCATACGGCTACACCTTC
CDR3aa: CSAAYGYTF
abundance: NA
j_gene: TRBJ1-2
v_gene: TRBV20-1
d_gene: NA

CDR3nt: TGTGCCACCAGCAGAGATCTAGCGGGAGCTACCTACAATGAGCAGTTCTTC
CDR3aa: CATSRDLAGATYNEQFF
abundance: few
j_gene: TRBJ2-1
v_gene: TRBV15
d_gene: TRBD2

CDR3nt: TGCGCCAGCAGCTTGGAATCGCGGGCCACAGATACGCAGTATTTT
CDR3aa: CASSLESRATDTQYF
abundance: few
j_gene: TRBJ2-3
v_gene: TRBV5-1
d_gene: NA

CDR3nt: TGTGCCAGCAGCCCAGCCACCGGAATACAAAATGAGCAGTTCTTC
CDR3aa: CASSPATGIQNEQFF
abundance: few
j_gene: TRBJ2-1
v_gene: TRBV4-2
d_gene: NA

CDR3nt: TGTGCCAGCAGTTACTTATCCGCGGGCTCCTACGAGCAGTACTTC
CDR3aa: CASSYLSAGSYEQYF
abundance: many
j_gene: TRBJ2-7
v_gene: TRBV6-2/TRBV6-3
d_gene: NA

CDR3nt: TGTGCCAGCAGCTTAGGTTCCGGACTAACCTACGAGCAGTACTTC
CDR3aa: CASSLGSGLTYEQYF
abundance: NA
j_gene: TRBJ2-7
v_gene: TRBV7-9
d_gene: NA

CDR3nt: TGCAGCGTTGAAAGGGGACTAGCGGGCTCCTACAATGAGCAGTTCTTC
CDR3aa: CSVERGLAGSYNEQFF
abundance: NA
j_gene: TRBJ2-1
v_gene: TRBV29-1
d_gene: TRBD2

CDR3nt: TGTGCCAGCAGCCCCACCGGGACGGGGGCCTACGAGCAGTACTTC
CDR3aa: CASSPTGTGAYEQYF
abundance: many
j_gene: TRBJ2-7
v_gene: TRBV7-2
d_gene: NA

CDR3nt: TGTGCCAGCAGCTACGACCCAGGGGGACACACAGATACGCAGTATTTT
CDR3aa: CASSYDPGGHTDTQYF
abundance: NA
j_gene: TRBJ2-3
v_gene: TRBV7-2
d_gene: TRBD1